What follows are 28 T cell receptor beta chains derived from one specimen sequenced in a study of shared clonotypes between healthy human individuals (dated by TCRdb to 2018 to 2020). Library construction relied on the immunoSEQ multiplex PCR assay. TCRdb mirrors the immuneACCESS table, restricted to in-frame sequences. Some clones are absent from its copies; in checked studies, under half trace to an unresolved V gene, and the reason for the others is unknown. This sample is represented by some 580,000 clones; nearly 98% of them were singletons. In total, the top ten clones hold 0.3% of the sample. CD8 naive samples were obtained by positive selection for CCR7 among CD45RO-negative cells, yielding a CD45RA+CCR7+ population from which TemRA cells were excluded. The sequencing input was naive CD8+ T cells sorted from blood. The cell subset or site tag for this specimen amounts to: CD45RA+CCR7+. These TCRs come from a man younger than 40 in good health.

V is TRBV7-9 and J is TRBJ2-2, with D unclear. Germline-derived CDR1 and CDR2 are SEHNR and FQNEAQ (reference sequence). CDR3 length: 12 amino acids. V lost 2 bases, J lost 6 bases, and 4 bases lay in between. The CDR3 is CASSLSAGELFF. CDR3 nucleotides: TGTGCCAGCAGCTTATCGGCCGGGGAGCTGTTTTTT. Full variable domain (outside the CDR3, taken from reference TRBV7-9 and TRBJ2-2): DTGVSQNPRHKITKRGQNVTFRCDPISEHNRLYWYRQTLGQGPEFLTYFQNEAQLEKSRLLSDRFSAERPKGSFSTLEIQRTEQGDSAMYLCASSLSAGELFFGEGSRLTVL.

The V and J genes are TRBV7-9 and TRBJ1-2; 7 positions agree with TRBD1. The CDR3 covers 15 residues. V lost 4 bases and J lost 2; bases outside the gene matches: 7. Germline lookup yields CDR1 SEHNR and CDR2 FQNEAQ (reference sequence). This chain's CDR3 is CASSSWDSRNYGYTF. As DNA, the CDR3 is TGTGCCAGCAGCTCGTGGGACAGCCGAAACTATGGCTACACCTTC.

The chain employs TRBV4-3 and TRBJ2-1; TRBD1 might be the D (5 bases). Deletions cut 2 bases from V and 8 bases from J, with 13 bases between. This CDR3 has 14 residues. Germline V lookup: CDR1 LGHNA, CDR2 YSLEER. The CDR3 DNA reads TGCGCCAGCAGCCAAAGGGGTTCGTTCTATGAGCAGTTCTTC. Protein sequence: CASSQRGSFYEQFF.

The genes are TRBV13 and TRBJ2-3; TRBD1 matches at 9 bases. V dropped 5 bases and J dropped 11; count of bases not matched to a gene: 5. From germline, CDR1 is PRHDT and CDR2 FYEKMQ (reference sequence). The CDR3 covers 12 residues. CDR3 DNA sequence: TGTGCCAGCAGCCCCGGGACAGGGAGGCAGTATTTT. Residues: CASSPGTGRQYF.

The chain recombines TRBV29-1 with TRBJ1-2; TRBD1 agrees at 7 bases. In germline, CDR1 is SQVTM, CDR2 ANQGSEA. Germline trimming cut 4 bases from V and 5 bases from J; bases unmatched to any gene: 10. This CDR3 comprises 14 residues. The CDR3 region is CSVVMRDRSYGYTF. Here the CDR3 DNA reads TGCAGCGTTGTAATGCGGGACAGAAGTTATGGCTACACCTTC.

The chain is built from TRBV29-1 and TRBJ2-1, with TRBD2 matching 12 bases. V dropped 3 bases and J dropped 9; count of bases not matched to a gene: 6. The CDR3 totals 14 residues. CDR1 and CDR2 (germline): SQVTM, ANQGSEA. The CDR3 sequence: CSVDSSGRAIEQFF. CDR3 in DNA: TGCAGCGTTGATTCTAGCGGGAGGGCCATTGAGCAGTTCTTC.

Written as DNA, the CDR3 is TGTGCCAGCAGCCAAGGACTAGCGGGAGGGACTAGCACAGATACGCAGTATTTT. Its protein product is CASSQGLAGGTSTDTQYF. The chain links TRBV7-7 to TRBJ2-3; 15 bases are shared with TRBD2. The germline gives CDR1 SSHAT, CDR2 FNYEAQ (reference sequence). V lost 5 bases and J lost 0; bases outside the gene matches: 6. The CDR3 length is 18 residues.

V usage is TRBV6-5 and J usage is TRBJ2-7; D may be TRBD1 (5 bases). V was clipped by 2 bases and J by 5 bases, with 16 bases between them. The CDR3 runs to 15 residues. CDR1 MNHEY and CDR2 SVGAGI come from the germline V gene. CDR3 protein: CASSYHPLGANEQYF. In nucleotides, the CDR3 is TGTGCCAGCAGTTACCACCCCTTAGGGGCTAACGAGCAGTACTTC.

The chain's CDR3 is CASSWTSSYNSPLHF. The CDR3, as DNA: TGTGCCAGCAGTTGGACAAGCTCCTATAATTCACCCCTCCACTTT. The chain couples TRBV5-4 to TRBJ1-6; D is perhaps TRBD1 (5 bases). The germline gives CDR1 SGHNT, CDR2 YYREEE (reference sequence). CDR3 length: 15 amino acids. V dropped 5 bases and J dropped 0 bases, with 9 bases sitting between them. Based on the CDR3 plus reference TRBV5-4 and TRBJ1-6, the full variable domain is ETGVTQSPTHLIKTRGQQVTLRCSSQSGHNTVSWYQQALGQGPQFIFQYYREEENGRGNFPPRFSGLQFPNYSSELNVNALELDDSALYLCASSWTSSYNSPLHFGNGTRLTVT.

This chain links TRBV30 with TRBJ2-7; either TRBD1 or TRBD2 may fit D (5 bases each). The germline V gene encodes CDR1 GTSNPN and CDR2 SVGIG (reference sequence). This CDR3 has 13 amino acids. The V and J ends lost 5 bases and 3 bases respectively, with 14 bases between them. The CDR3 nucleotides are TGTGCCTGGTCGCTCGGGACCCACTACGAGCAGTACTTC. Its protein is CAWSLGTHYEQYF.

V gene TRBV10-2 combines with J gene TRBJ2-7; possibly TRBD1 for D (5 bases). This CDR3 has 14 amino acids. The V gene lost 3 bases and the J gene lost 3 bases, with 12 bases spanning the gap. Germline values: CDR1 WSHSY, CDR2 SAAADI. DNA of the CDR3: TGCGCCAGCAGTGACAGGGTTCAAAGCTACGAGCAGTACTTC. It codes for CASSDRVQSYEQYF.

This rearrangement joins TRBV2 to TRBJ2-2; D is uncertain. Trimming removed 0 bases at V and 8 bases at J, with 10 bases between. From germline, CDR1 is SNHLY and CDR2 FYNNEI. The CDR3 consists of 14 residues. CDR3 sequence: CASSEALLGGELFF. CDR3 nucleotides: TGTGCCAGCAGTGAAGCGCTTCTGGGTGGGGAGCTGTTTTTT. Combining the CDR3 with reference TRBV2 and TRBJ2-2 gives the whole variable domain EPEVTQTPSHQVTQMGQEVILRCVPISNHLYFYWYRQILGQKVEFLVSFYNNEISEKSEIFDDQFSVERPDGSNFTLKIRSTKLEDSAMYFCASSEALLGGELFFGEGSRLTVL.

The V call is TRBV19, the J call TRBJ1-2; D is undetermined. Trimming cost V 4 bases and J 3 bases, with 9 bases left between them. There are 13 residues in the CDR3. Germline CDR1 and CDR2: LNHDA and SQIVND (reference sequence). In nucleotides, the CDR3 is TGTGCCAGTAGTAGCTTAGGGTACTATGGCTACACCTTC. Translated: CASSSLGYYGYTF.

The V call is TRBV5-1, the J call TRBJ2-3, with D unresolved. V lost 1 base and J lost 2, with 14 bases in between. CDR1 SGHRS and CDR2 YFSETQ come from the germline V gene. This CDR3 comprises 16 residues. CDR3 bases: TGCGCCAGCAGCTTGATTAGTGTTCTATACACAGATACGCAGTATTTT. Protein sequence: CASSLISVLYTDTQYF.

The chain has TRBV5-4 and TRBJ2-6, with 10 bases aligning to TRBD1. Germline lookup yields CDR1 SGHNT and CDR2 YYREEE (reference sequence). The CDR3 runs 16 residues. V shed 6 bases and J 4 bases; nucleotides not matched to a gene: 7. The CDR3 nucleotides are TGTGCCAGCAACAGCGACAGGGGGCTAGGGGCCAACGTCCTGACTTTC. This encodes CASNSDRGLGANVLTF.

The genes are TRBV5-1 and TRBJ2-1; TRBD2 agrees at 13 bases. V lost 4 bases and J lost 5; bases outside the gene matches: 3. The germline gives CDR1 SGHRS, CDR2 YFSETQ. This CDR3 is built from 15 residues. The CDR3 spells CASSNGLAGDNEQFF. The CDR3 DNA is TGCGCCAGCAGCAACGGACTAGCGGGAGACAATGAGCAGTTCTTC. Based on the CDR3 plus reference TRBV5-1 and TRBJ2-1, the full variable domain is KAGVTQTPRYLIKTRGQQVTLSCSPISGHRSVSWYQQTPGQGLQFLFEYFSETQRNKGNFPGRFSGRQFSNSRSEMNVSTLELGDSALYLCASSNGLAGDNEQFFGPGTRLTVL.

The V and J genes are TRBV2 and TRBJ2-7; D gene ambiguous. The CDR3 contains 13 residues. V lost 5 bases to trimming and J lost 4 bases, with 12 bases between them. Germline loops: CDR1 SNHLY, CDR2 FYNNEI. CDR3 amino acids: CASSSPVDYEQYF. The CDR3 region has the DNA TGTGCCAGCAGTAGTCCGGTGGATTACGAGCAGTACTTC.

The genes are TRBV7-6 and TRBJ2-3; D not certain. The CDR3 sequence is 15 residues long. Trimming shortened V by 0 bases and J by 5 bases, and 12 bases separated the two germline ends. In germline, CDR1 is SGHVS, CDR2 FNYEAQ. This CDR3 reads CASSLAETILDTQYF. CDR3 bases: TGTGCCAGCAGCTTAGCCGAAACTATCTTAGATACGCAGTATTTT.

The chain employs TRBV27 and TRBJ2-7; 8 nucleotides align to TRBD2. The V segment lost 6 bases and the J segment 4 bases; nucleotides outside the gene matches: 17. Germline CDR1 and CDR2: MNHEY and SMNVEV (reference sequence). There are 17 residues in the CDR3. The CDR3 region has the DNA TGTGCCAGCAGCCCCCTGGGTGGAGTCGGGGGGGGTTACGAGCAGTACTTC. Translation: CASSPLGGVGGGYEQYF.

The rearrangement joins TRBV28 to TRBJ2-7; D is unresolved. Trimming cost V 2 bases and J 3 bases, with 5 bases left between them. This CDR3 region has 12 residues. Germline CDR1 is MDHEN and CDR2 is SYDVKM. The CDR3 DNA reads TGTGCCAGCAGTTTAGCGAGCTACGAGCAGTACTTC. This gives the protein CASSLASYEQYF.

V and J are TRBV29-1 and TRBJ2-1; D might be TRBD1 (6 bases). Germline V lookup: CDR1 SQVTM, CDR2 ANQGSEA. V lost 6 bases and J lost 5, with 11 bases in between. There are 12 residues in the CDR3. The DNA for the CDR3 is TGCAGCGTCAGGGGTGACGACAATGAGCAGTTCTTC. Protein sequence: CSVRGDDNEQFF.

This clone showed up just once. The rearrangement links TRBV4-1 to TRBJ2-1; D gene unclear. Trimming left V 1 base short and J 9 bases short, with 19 bases between. Germline CDR1 and CDR2: MGHRA and YSYEKL. The CDR3 is 16 amino acids. The CDR3 reads CASSQAHQRPLPEQFF. The CDR3 region has the DNA TGCGCCAGCAGCCAAGCCCATCAAAGACCACTTCCTGAGCAGTTCTTC.

The chain employs TRBV19 and TRBJ2-3; D might be TRBD1 (5 bases). CDR1 and CDR2 from the germline V gene are LNHDA and SQIVND (reference sequence). The CDR3 runs 14 residues. V gave up 7 bases and J gave up 5 bases, with 16 bases separating them. CDR3 nucleotides: TGTGCCAGTACCGCAGGGCTGTTTAGAGATACGCAGTATTTT. Amino acids: CASTAGLFRDTQYF.

The DNA for the CDR3 is TGCGCCAGCAGCCATCTAGCGGGAGACAATGAGCAGTTCTTC. Amino acid sequence: CASSHLAGDNEQFF. This chain links TRBV4-1 with TRBJ2-1, with 10 positions matching TRBD2. The CDR3 is 14 amino acids. CDR1 and CDR2 from the germline V gene are MGHRA and YSYEKL. V was pared by 3 bases and J by 5 bases, with 1 base of the junction left unmatched.

This chain links TRBV10-2 with TRBJ2-3; tentative D call: TRBD2 (5 bases). The V and J ends lost 5 bases and 4 bases respectively, with 13 bases between them. CDR3 length: 14 amino acids. Germline loops: CDR1 WSHSY, CDR2 SAAADI. CDR3 coding DNA: TGCGCCAGCAGTCCGGCTAGCTCATCAGATACGCAGTATTTT. As protein: CASSPASSSDTQYF.

The rearrangement links TRBV4-1 to TRBJ1-5; 9 bases fit TRBD1. Germline CDR1 is MGHRA and CDR2 is YSYEKL. V trimming: 1 base; J trimming: 6 bases; junction bases outside the gene matches: 13. This CDR3 spans 18 amino acids. The DNA for the CDR3 is TGCGCCAGCAGCCAAGTTCTCAAGACAGGACAGGGGAGTCAGCCCCAGCATTTT. Protein: CASSQVLKTGQGSQPQHF.

This clone is a singleton in its sample. The chain is built from TRBV4-3 and TRBJ2-7; D unclear. This CDR3 region has 15 residues. The germline V gene encodes CDR1 LGHNA and CDR2 YSLEER. V shed 3 bases and J shed 3 bases, with 15 bases lying between them. The CDR3 loop reads CASSQGRSPVYEQYF. The CDR3 DNA is TGCGCCAGCAGCCAGGGCCGGAGCCCGGTCTACGAGCAGTACTTC.

This chain joins TRBV5-4 and TRBJ1-4; TRBD1 matches 7 bases. The J segment lost 7 bases and the V segment lost 4 bases, leaving 10 bases of the junction unmatched. CDR3 length: 15 amino acids. Germline V lookup: CDR1 SGHNT, CDR2 YYREEE (reference sequence). CDR3 in amino acids: CASSAAGQNFEKLFF. CDR3 bases: TGTGCCAGCAGCGCCGCGGGACAGAATTTTGAAAAACTGTTTTTT.